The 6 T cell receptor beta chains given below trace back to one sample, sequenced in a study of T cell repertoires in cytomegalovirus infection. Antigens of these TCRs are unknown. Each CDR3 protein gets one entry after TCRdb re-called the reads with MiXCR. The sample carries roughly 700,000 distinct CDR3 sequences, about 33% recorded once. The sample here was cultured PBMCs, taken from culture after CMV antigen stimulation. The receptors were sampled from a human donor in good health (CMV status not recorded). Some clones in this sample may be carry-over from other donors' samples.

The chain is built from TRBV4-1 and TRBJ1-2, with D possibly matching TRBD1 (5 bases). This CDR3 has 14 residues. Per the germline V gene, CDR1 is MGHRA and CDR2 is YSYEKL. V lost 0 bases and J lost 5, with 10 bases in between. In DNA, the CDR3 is TGCGCCAGCAGCCAAGAACACCCAGGGTATGGCTACACCTTC. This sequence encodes CASSQEHPGYGYTF.

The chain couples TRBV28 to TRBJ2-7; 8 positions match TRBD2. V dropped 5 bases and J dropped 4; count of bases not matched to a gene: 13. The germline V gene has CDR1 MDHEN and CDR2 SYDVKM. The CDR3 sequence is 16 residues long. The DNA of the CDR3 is TGTGCCAGCAGTATCGTCAGCCGGGGGGGCTTGTACGAGCAGTACTTC. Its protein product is CASSIVSRGGLYEQYF. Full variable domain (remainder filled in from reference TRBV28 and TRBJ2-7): DVKVTQSSRYLVKRTGEKVFLECVQDMDHENMFWYRQDPGLGLRLIYFSYDVKMKEKGDIPEGYSVSREKKERFSLILESASTNQTSMYLCASSIVSRGGLYEQYFGPGTRLTVT.

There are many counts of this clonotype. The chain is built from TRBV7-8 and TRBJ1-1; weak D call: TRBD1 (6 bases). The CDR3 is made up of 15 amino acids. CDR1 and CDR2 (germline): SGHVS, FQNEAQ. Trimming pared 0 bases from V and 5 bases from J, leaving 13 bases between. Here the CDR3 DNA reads TGTGCCAGCAGCTTAGCGGGACACGGGTTTACTGAAGCTTTCTTT. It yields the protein CASSLAGHGFTEAFF.

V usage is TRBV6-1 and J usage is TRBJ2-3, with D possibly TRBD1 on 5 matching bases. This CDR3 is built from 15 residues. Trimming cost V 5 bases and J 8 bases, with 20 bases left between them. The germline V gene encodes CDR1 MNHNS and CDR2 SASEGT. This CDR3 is CASSRTTRPQGTQYF. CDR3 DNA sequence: TGTGCCAGCAGTCGCACGACAAGGCCCCAGGGTACGCAGTATTTT.

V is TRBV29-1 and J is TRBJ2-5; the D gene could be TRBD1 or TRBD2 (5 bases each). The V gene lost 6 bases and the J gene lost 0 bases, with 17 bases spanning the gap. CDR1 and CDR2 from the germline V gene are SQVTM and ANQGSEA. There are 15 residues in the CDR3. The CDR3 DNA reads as TGCAGCGTCCCGGCCCCTGGGACGGACCAAGAGACCCAGTACTTC. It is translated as CSVPAPGTDQETQYF.

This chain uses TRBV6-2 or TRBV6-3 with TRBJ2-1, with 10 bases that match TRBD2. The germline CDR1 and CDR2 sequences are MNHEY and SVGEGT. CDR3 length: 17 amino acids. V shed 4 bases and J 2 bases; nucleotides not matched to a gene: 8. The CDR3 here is CASSSTSGWITYNEQFF. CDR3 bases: TGTGCCAGCAGTTCGACTAGCGGGTGGATAACCTACAATGAGCAGTTCTTC.